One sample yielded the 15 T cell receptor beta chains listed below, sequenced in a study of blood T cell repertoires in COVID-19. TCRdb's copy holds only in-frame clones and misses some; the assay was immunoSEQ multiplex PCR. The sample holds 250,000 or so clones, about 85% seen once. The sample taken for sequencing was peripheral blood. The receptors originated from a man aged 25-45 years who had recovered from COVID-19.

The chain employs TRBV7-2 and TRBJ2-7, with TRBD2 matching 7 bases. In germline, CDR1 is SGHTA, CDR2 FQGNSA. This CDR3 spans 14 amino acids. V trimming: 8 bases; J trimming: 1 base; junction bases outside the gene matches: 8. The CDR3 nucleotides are TGTGCCAGCGGCGGGGGTGCCTATTCCTACGAGCAGTACTTC. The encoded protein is CASGGGAYSYEQYF.

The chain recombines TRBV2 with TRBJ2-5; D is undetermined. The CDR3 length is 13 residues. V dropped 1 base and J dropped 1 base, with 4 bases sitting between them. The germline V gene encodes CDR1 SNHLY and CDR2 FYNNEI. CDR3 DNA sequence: TGTGCCAGCAGTGAAGTTAGCCAAGAGACCCAGTACTTC. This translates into CASSEVSQETQYF.

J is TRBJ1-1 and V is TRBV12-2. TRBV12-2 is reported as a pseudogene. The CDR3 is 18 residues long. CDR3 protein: CASRSKYRRAKLGTEAFF. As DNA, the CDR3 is TGTGCAAGTCGCTCCAAGTACCGGAGGGCGAAACTGGGCACTGAAGCTTTCTTT.

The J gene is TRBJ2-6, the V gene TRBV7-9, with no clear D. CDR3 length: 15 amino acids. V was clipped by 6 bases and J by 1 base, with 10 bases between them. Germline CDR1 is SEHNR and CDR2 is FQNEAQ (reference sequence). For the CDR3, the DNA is TGTGCCAGCAGACCTACTGCATCTGGGGCCAACGTCCTGACTTTC. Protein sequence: CASRPTASGANVLTF.

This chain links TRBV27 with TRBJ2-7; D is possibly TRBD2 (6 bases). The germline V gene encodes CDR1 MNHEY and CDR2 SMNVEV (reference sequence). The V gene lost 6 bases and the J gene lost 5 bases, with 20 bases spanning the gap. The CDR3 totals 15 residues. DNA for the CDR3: TGTGCCAGCAGCCCTAGGAGGGGAGGACGGCACGAGCAGTACGTC. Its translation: CASSPRRGGRHEQYV.

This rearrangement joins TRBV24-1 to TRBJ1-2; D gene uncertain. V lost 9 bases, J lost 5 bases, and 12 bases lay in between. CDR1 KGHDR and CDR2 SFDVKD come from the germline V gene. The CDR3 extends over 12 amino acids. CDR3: CATQDSRYGYTF. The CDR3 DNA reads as TGTGCCACCCAAGACTCCCGATATGGCTACACCTTC.

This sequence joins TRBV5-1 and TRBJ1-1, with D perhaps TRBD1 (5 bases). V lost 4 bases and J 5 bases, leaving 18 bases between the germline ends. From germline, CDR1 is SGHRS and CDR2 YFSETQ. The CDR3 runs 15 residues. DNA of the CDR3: TGCGCCAGCAGCGACCACAGGACCTGGATGACTGAAGCTTTCTTT. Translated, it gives CASSDHRTWMTEAFF.

For the CDR3, the DNA is TGTGCCAGCAGCGTAGATATGGGAACAGGGCGGCTCGGAGGCTACACCTTC. Translated, it gives CASSVDMGTGRLGGYTF. This chain joins TRBV9 and TRBJ1-2, with D possibly being TRBD1 (6 bases). In germline, CDR1 is SGDLS, CDR2 YYNGEE. The CDR3 is 17 residues long. V was cut by 0 bases and J by 8 bases, with 23 bases left in between.

In DNA form, the CDR3 reads TGCGCCAGCAGGTCCGGGACAGCATACGAGCAGTACTTC. It translates to CASRSGTAYEQYF. The rearrangement uses TRBV5-1 and TRBJ2-7; 7 bases agree with TRBD1. The CDR3 length is 13 residues. The ends lost 5 bases at V and 4 bases at J; junction bases unmatched: 6. In germline, CDR1 is SGHRS, CDR2 YFSETQ.

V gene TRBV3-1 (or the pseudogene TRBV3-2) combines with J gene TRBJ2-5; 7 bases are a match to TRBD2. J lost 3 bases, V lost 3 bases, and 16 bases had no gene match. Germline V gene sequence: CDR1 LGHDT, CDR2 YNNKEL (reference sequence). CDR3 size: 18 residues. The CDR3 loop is CASSQGDYKSLREETQYF. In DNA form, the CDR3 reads TGTGCCAGCAGCCAGGGGGACTACAAAAGCCTTAGGGAAGAGACCCAGTACTTC.

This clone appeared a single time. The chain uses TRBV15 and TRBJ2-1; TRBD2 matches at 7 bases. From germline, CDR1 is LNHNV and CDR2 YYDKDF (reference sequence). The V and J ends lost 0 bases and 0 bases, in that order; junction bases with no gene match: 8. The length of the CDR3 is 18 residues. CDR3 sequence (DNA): TGTGCCACCAGCAGAGAAATGGCGGGGGAGTACTCCTACAATGAGCAGTTCTTC. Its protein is CATSREMAGEYSYNEQFF.

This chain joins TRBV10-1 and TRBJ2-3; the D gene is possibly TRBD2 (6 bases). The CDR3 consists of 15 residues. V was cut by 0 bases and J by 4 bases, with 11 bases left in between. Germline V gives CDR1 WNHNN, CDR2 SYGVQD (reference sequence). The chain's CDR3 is CASSESVGGPDTQYF. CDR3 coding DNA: TGCGCCAGCAGTGAGTCAGTGGGGGGTCCAGATACGCAGTATTTT.

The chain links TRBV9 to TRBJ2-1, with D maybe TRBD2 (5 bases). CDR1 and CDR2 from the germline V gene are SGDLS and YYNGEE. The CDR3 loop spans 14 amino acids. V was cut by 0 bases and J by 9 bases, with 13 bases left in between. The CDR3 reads CASSVEPKGSEQFF. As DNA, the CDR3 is TGTGCCAGCAGCGTAGAACCTAAAGGGAGTGAGCAGTTCTTC.

The CDR3: CASSLGTSGPNEQFF. The DNA for the CDR3 is TGTGCCAGCAGCTTAGGGACTAGCGGACCCAATGAGCAGTTCTTC. The rearrangement links TRBV7-2 to TRBJ2-1, with 10 bases identical to TRBD2. J gave up 6 bases and V 1 base, and 3 bases lay outside the gene matches. Germline lookup yields CDR1 SGHTA and CDR2 FQGNSA. This CDR3 is 15 amino acids long.

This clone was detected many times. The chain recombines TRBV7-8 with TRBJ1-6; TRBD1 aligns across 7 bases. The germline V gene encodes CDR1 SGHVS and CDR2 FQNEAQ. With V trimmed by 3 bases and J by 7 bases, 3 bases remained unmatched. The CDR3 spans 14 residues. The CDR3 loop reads CASSFGTANSPLHF. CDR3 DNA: TGTGCCAGCAGCTTCGGGACAGCGAATTCACCCCTCCACTTT.